This TCR beta chain was captured in a study of shared clonotypes between healthy human individuals. As defined, naive CD8 cells were CD45RO-negative and positively selected for CCR7, with terminally differentiated effector memory CD45RA+ cells excluded. With 5 bases removed from V and 4 bases from J, the gap between germline ends came to 14 bases. The germline V gene has CDR1 MDHEN and CDR2 SYDVKM. CDR3 length equals 14 residues. Here immunoSEQ multiplex PCR was the method, and the copy in TCRdb shows in-frame clones only, minus some. This table has about 610,000 clones, about 96% appearing once. This sequence was found in a woman aged 25 to 39 in good health. The V call is TRBV28, the J call TRBJ1-1; D is unclear. Sequenced sample: naive CD8+ T cells sorted from blood. The CDR3 loop reads CASSQRYFGTEAFF. CDR3 DNA: TGTGCCAGCAGTCAACGTTATTTTGGCACTGAAGCTTTCTTT.